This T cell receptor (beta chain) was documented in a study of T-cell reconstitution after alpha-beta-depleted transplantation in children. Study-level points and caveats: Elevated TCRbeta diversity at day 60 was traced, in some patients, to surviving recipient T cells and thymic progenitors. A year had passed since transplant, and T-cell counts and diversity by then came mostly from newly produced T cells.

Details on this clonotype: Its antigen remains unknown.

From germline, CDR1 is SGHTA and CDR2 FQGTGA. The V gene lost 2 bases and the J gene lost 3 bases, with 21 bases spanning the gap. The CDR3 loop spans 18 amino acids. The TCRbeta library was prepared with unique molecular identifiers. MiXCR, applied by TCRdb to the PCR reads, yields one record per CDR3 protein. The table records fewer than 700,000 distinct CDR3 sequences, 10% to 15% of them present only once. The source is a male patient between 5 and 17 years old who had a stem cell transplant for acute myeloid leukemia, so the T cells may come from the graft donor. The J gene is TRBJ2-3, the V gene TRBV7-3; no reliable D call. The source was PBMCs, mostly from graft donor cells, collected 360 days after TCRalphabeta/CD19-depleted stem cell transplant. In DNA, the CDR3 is TGTGCCAGCAGCTTACCCCGTGCTTCCTCCCCTGAAACAGATACGCAGTATTTT. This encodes CASSLPRASSPETDTQYF.